These 20 T cell receptor beta chains were all obtained from the same sample, sequenced in a study of identical twins. MiXCR, applied by TCRdb to the 5' RACE reads, yields one record per CDR3 protein. Seen here are 600,000 to 850,000 distinct CDR3 sequences, about 20% observed once, and the top ten hold over 10%. These sequences were also reported in another study, on T cells expressing NK-cell markers.

Sample: PBMCs. These receptors came from a woman aged 18-29 years in good health.

The V call is TRBV5-5, the J call TRBJ2-1, with TRBD1 matching 12 bases. Looked up from germline, CDR1 is SGHKS and CDR2 is YYEKEE (reference sequence). CDR3 length: 14 residues. Trimming cost V 5 bases and J 8 bases; bases outside gene matches: 5. Here the CDR3 reads CASRLGQGAYEQFF. The CDR3 nucleotides are TGTGCCAGCAGACTGGGACAGGGGGCTTATGAGCAGTTCTTC.

This clonotype was counted many times. This chain links TRBV20-1 with TRBJ2-1; D is perhaps TRBD2 (6 bases). V was trimmed by 4 bases and J by 0 bases, leaving 16 bases between them. The CDR3 contains 16 residues. Germline loops: CDR1 DFQATT, CDR2 SNEGSKA (reference sequence). CDR3 DNA: TGCAGTGCTATTCCGGGGCAAGCGGGCTCCTACAATGAGCAGTTCTTC. The encoded protein is CSAIPGQAGSYNEQFF.

The chain links TRBV7-9 to TRBJ1-2, with a possible D match to TRBD1 (5 bases). The CDR3 has 13 amino acids. The V and J ends lost 6 bases and 1 base respectively, with 9 bases between them. Germline CDR1 reads SEHNR; CDR2 reads FQNEAQ (reference sequence). The CDR3 DNA reads as TGTGCCAGCAGGTCCGACAGTAACTATGGCTACACCTTC. Translating it yields CASRSDSNYGYTF.

This chain uses TRBV7-9 with TRBJ1-2; D uncertain. V lost 3 bases, J lost 8 bases, and 10 bases lay in between. This CDR3 is 12 amino acids long. Germline-derived CDR1 and CDR2 are SEHNR and FQNEAQ (reference sequence). The CDR3 coding sequence is TGTGCCAGCAGCTTGGGGTCATCGGGCTACACCTTC. Translating gives CASSLGSSGYTF.

The genes are TRBV12-3 or TRBV12-4 and TRBJ2-5; 10 positions agree with TRBD1. The CDR3 is 15 residues long. Trimming cost V 1 base and J 5 bases; bases outside gene matches: 4. The CDR3 bases are TGTGCCAGCAGTTTAGAGACAGGGGGCGTTGAGACCCAGTACTTC. Residues: CASSLETGGVETQYF.

This chain joins TRBV20-1 and TRBJ2-3; TRBD2 aligns across 7 bases. Trimming removed 0 bases from V and 0 bases from J; junction bases left unmatched: 6. The CDR3 has 16 amino acids. Germline V lookup: CDR1 DFQATT, CDR2 SNEGSKA (reference sequence). CDR3 protein: CSARDAQRGSTDTQYF. CDR3 bases: TGCAGTGCTAGAGATGCCCAGCGGGGTAGCACAGATACGCAGTATTTT.

The chain combines TRBV11-2 with TRBJ2-1; TRBD2 matches 8 bases. This CDR3 spans 15 amino acids. The germline gives CDR1 SGHAT, CDR2 FQNNGV. V lost 2 bases to trimming and J lost 8 bases; unmatched junction nucleotides: 8. DNA of the CDR3: TGTGCCAGCAGCTTAAGGACTAGCATATTCGATGAGCAGTTCTTC. It is translated as CASSLRTSIFDEQFF.

The J gene is TRBJ2-1, the V gene TRBV7-2, with 13 nucleotides matching TRBD2. This CDR3 spans 14 amino acids. V trimming: 6 bases; J trimming: 6 bases; junction bases outside the gene matches: 2. Germline V gene lookup returns CDR1 SGHTA and CDR2 FQGNSA. The CDR3 sequence is CASRWTSGSNEQFF. CDR3 sequence (DNA): TGTGCCAGCAGATGGACTAGCGGGAGCAATGAGCAGTTCTTC.

The sample holds a few counts of this clonotype. The V call is TRBV20-1, the J call TRBJ2-4; 7 bases align to TRBD1. The CDR3 is made up of 13 amino acids. The germline V gene has CDR1 DFQATT and CDR2 SNEGSKA (reference sequence). With 6 bases clipped from V and 6 bases from J, the junction kept 8 bases outside the gene matches. DNA for the CDR3: TGCAGTGCGTGGACAGGTGGGGGAAACATTCAGTACTTC. This translates into CSAWTGGGNIQYF.

CDR3 region: CASMVGLAVHEQYF. CDR3 coding DNA: TGTGCCAGCATGGTGGGACTAGCGGTTCACGAGCAGTACTTC. The chain joins TRBV12-3 or TRBV12-4 to TRBJ2-7; 11 bases fit TRBD2. The CDR3 is made up of 14 amino acids. V lost 7 bases and J lost 5; bases outside the gene matches: 7.

This clonotype was detected many times. This chain connects TRBV12-3 or TRBV12-4 to TRBJ1-1; no definite D call. This CDR3 region has 12 residues. Trimming took 3 bases from V and 7 from J, leaving 9 bases between them. The CDR3 protein is CASSFGEGEAFF. CDR3 DNA: TGTGCCAGCAGTTTCGGTGAAGGTGAAGCTTTCTTT.

This clonotype was seen a handful of times. The V gene is TRBV4-3, the J gene TRBJ2-6; D remains unclear. V dropped 4 bases and J dropped 1 base, with 8 bases sitting between them. This CDR3 region has 15 residues. Germline-derived CDR1 and CDR2 are LGHNA and YSLEER. The CDR3 reads CASSPSMSGANVLTF. In nucleotides, the CDR3 is TGCGCCAGCAGCCCCTCGATGTCTGGGGCCAACGTCCTGACTTTC.

V gene TRBV25-1 combines with J gene TRBJ2-2; 7 bases align to TRBD2. CDR1 MGHDK and CDR2 SYGVNS come from the germline V gene. The CDR3 loop spans 15 amino acids. V gave up 1 base and J gave up 4 bases; unmatched junction bases: 3. CDR3 loop: CASSEFGTTTGELFF. The CDR3 nucleotides are TGTGCCAGCAGTGAATTCGGGACTACCACCGGGGAGCTGTTTTTT.

This clonotype was seen a handful of times. The chain recombines TRBV12-3 or TRBV12-4 with TRBJ2-1; either TRBD1 or TRBD2 may supply D (5 bases each). The V end was cut by 6 bases, the J end by 9 bases, with 21 bases between. The CDR3 runs 15 residues. CDR3 residues: CASSHVGRGGSEQFF. For the CDR3, the DNA is TGTGCCAGCAGCCACGTGGGACGCGGTGGCAGTGAGCAGTTCTTC.

This clonotype has a handful of counts. The J gene is TRBJ2-3, the V gene TRBV12-3 or TRBV12-4; D gene unclear. V was pared by 1 base and J by 7 bases, with 9 bases between. This CDR3 is 13 amino acids long. CDR3 coding DNA: TGTGCCAGCAGTTTAGATTGGGGAAATACGCAGTATTTT. This encodes CASSLDWGNTQYF.

This clonotype was recorded a few times. V and J are TRBV11-2 and TRBJ2-7, with TRBD2 matching over 11 bases. CDR3 length: 15 residues. Germline V CDR1 and CDR2: SGHAT, FQNNGV. V lost 4 bases, J lost 3 bases, and 5 bases stayed unmatched. The CDR3 is CASSSLAGGGYEQYF. CDR3 nucleotide sequence: TGTGCCAGCAGCTCCCTAGCGGGAGGCGGCTACGAGCAGTACTTC. Full variable domain (rest looked up from reference TRBV11-2 and TRBJ2-7): EAGVAQSPRYKIIEKRQSVAFWCNPISGHATLYWYQQILGQGPKLLIQFQNNGVVDDSQLPKDRFSAERLKGVDSTLKIQPAKLEDSAVYLCASSSLAGGGYEQYFGPGTRLTVT.

This clonotype was counted only a few times. V usage is TRBV9 and J usage is TRBJ1-1, with D hard to call. The germline V gene has CDR1 SGDLS and CDR2 YYNGEE. The V end was cut by 4 bases, the J end by 7 bases, with 11 bases between. This CDR3 spans 12 amino acids. CDR3 amino acids: CASSSLGREAFF. CDR3 nucleotide sequence: TGTGCCAGCAGCTCCCTAGGTCGTGAAGCTTTCTTT.

The sample holds many counts of this clonotype. The chain uses TRBV11-2 and TRBJ1-1; D gene unclear. V dropped 5 bases and J dropped 1 base, with 8 bases sitting between them. The CDR3 covers 13 residues. The germline V gene has CDR1 SGHAT and CDR2 FQNNGV. The CDR3 region has the DNA TGTGCCAGCAGCCTGACGCCGAACACTGAAGCTTTCTTT. This translates into CASSLTPNTEAFF.

This chain links TRBV7-3 with TRBJ1-2; a possible D gene is TRBD1 (5 bases). The CDR3 has 12 residues. Deletions cut 4 bases from V and 10 bases from J, with 13 bases between. CDR1 and CDR2 (germline): SGHTA, FQGTGA. The DNA for the CDR3 is TGTGCCAGCAGCTCCGAACCGGGACTCTACACCTTC. This gives the protein CASSSEPGLYTF.

The chain employs TRBV10-1 and TRBJ2-1, with 8 bases matching TRBD2. This CDR3 region has 16 residues. Per germline, CDR1 WNHNN and CDR2 SYGVQD (reference sequence). The V gene end was trimmed by 0 bases and the J gene end by 4 bases; junction bases not matched to a gene: 5. The DNA of the CDR3 is TGCGCCAGCAGTGAGTCAACGGGAGGGGCATACAATGAGCAGTTCTTC. Its protein is CASSESTGGAYNEQFF.